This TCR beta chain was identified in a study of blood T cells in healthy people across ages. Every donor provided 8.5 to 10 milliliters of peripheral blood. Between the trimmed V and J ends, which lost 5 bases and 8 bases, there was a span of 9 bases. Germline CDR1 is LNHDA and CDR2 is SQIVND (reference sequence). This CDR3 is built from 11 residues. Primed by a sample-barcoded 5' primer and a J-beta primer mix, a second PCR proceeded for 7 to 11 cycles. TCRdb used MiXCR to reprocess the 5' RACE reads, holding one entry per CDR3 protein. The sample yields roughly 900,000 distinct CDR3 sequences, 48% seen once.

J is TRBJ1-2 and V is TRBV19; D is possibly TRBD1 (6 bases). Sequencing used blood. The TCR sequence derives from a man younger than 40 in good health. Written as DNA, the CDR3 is TGTGCCAGTAGTGTGACAGGAGGCTACACCTTC. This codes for CASSVTGGYTF.